Shown below are 24 T cell receptor beta chains from a single sample sequenced in a study of blood T cell repertoires in COVID-19. Sequencing used immunoSEQ multiplex PCR; TCRdb keeps in-frame clones, though not all of them. The table records 110,000 or so clones, 70% to 90% of them present only once. The sample consisted of peripheral blood. The origin of the receptors is a woman between 65 and 79 years old who had recovered from COVID-19.

This clone was seen a single time. J is TRBJ2-5 and V is TRBV10-1; D unresolved. Germline lookup yields CDR1 WNHNN and CDR2 SYGVQD (reference sequence). V lost 11 bases, J lost 1 base, and 5 bases lay in between. This CDR3 contains 10 residues. The chain's CDR3 is CASVQETQYF. DNA of the CDR3: TGCGCCTCTGTCCAAGAGACCCAGTACTTC.

The chain couples TRBV28 to TRBJ2-7; 7 bases align to TRBD1. The CDR3 sequence is 13 residues long. Trimming at V came to 4 bases and at J to 6 bases, leaving 6 bases not matched to a gene. The germline gives CDR1 MDHEN, CDR2 SYDVKM. The CDR3 nucleotides are TGTGCCAGCAGTTACCCCTCAGGGGGCGAGCAGTACTTC. This sequence encodes CASSYPSGGEQYF.

The chain combines TRBV6-5 with TRBJ2-7; weak D call: TRBD2 (5 bases). The germline V gene encodes CDR1 MNHEY and CDR2 SVGAGI. Trimming stripped 6 bases from V and 7 bases from J, with 13 bases between. The CDR3 runs 12 residues. CDR3 loop: CASSKGGWEQYF. The CDR3 bases are TGTGCCAGCAGCAAAGGAGGATGGGAGCAGTACTTC.

The V gene is TRBV7-6, the J gene TRBJ2-7; possibly TRBD1 for D (6 bases). Trimming took off 1 base at V and 2 bases at J, with 12 bases between the two ends. CDR1 is SGHVS and CDR2 is FNYEAQ in the germline V gene. The CDR3 length is 15 residues. The CDR3 coding sequence is TGTGCCAGCAGCTTAGGGGACACCGGCACCTACGAGCAGTACTTC. As protein: CASSLGDTGTYEQYF.

This rearrangement joins TRBV6-2 or TRBV6-3 to TRBJ1-1, with TRBD1 as a possible D gene (5 bases). The V gene lost 2 bases and the J gene lost 11 bases, with 12 bases spanning the gap. CDR3 size: 12 residues. The germline V gene has CDR1 MNHEY and CDR2 SVGEGT. The CDR3 DNA follows: TGTGCCAGCAGTTACAGAGACAGTCCCGCTTTCTTT. The encoded protein is CASSYRDSPAFF.

The count of this clone is one. The chain couples TRBV19 to TRBJ2-5; weak D call: TRBD2 (7 bases). V shed 5 bases and J shed 1 base, with 11 bases lying between them. Germline V gene lookup returns CDR1 LNHDA and CDR2 SQIVND (reference sequence). The CDR3 is 14 amino acids. This CDR3 reads CASSPRGGQETQYF. Written as DNA, the CDR3 is TGTGCCAGTAGTCCTAGGGGGGGCCAAGAGACCCAGTACTTC.

In its sample, this clone was seen once. This chain joins TRBV20-1 and TRBJ1-2; maybe TRBD1 (6 bases). The CDR3 loop spans 11 amino acids. The germline CDR1 and CDR2 sequences are DFQATT and SNEGSKA (reference sequence). The CDR3 sequence: CSLGGKHGYTF. CDR3 coding DNA: TGCAGCCTAGGGGGAAAGCATGGCTACACCTTC.

The rearrangement joins TRBV30 to TRBJ2-7, with TRBD1 matching 10 bases. Germline V gene data show CDR1 as GTSNPN and CDR2 as SVGIG (reference sequence). Trimming removed 5 bases from V and 3 bases from J; junction bases left unmatched: 4. This CDR3 spans 13 amino acids. The CDR3 here is CAWAGTGVYEQYF. The CDR3, as DNA: TGTGCCTGGGCCGGGACAGGGGTCTACGAGCAGTACTTC.

The chain combines TRBV9 with TRBJ2-5; D possibly corresponds to TRBD2 (7 bases). Germline CDR1 is SGDLS and CDR2 is YYNGEE. CDR3 length equals 15 residues. V dropped 3 bases and J dropped 3 bases, with 15 bases sitting between them. The CDR3: CASSAGSGGKETQYF. The DNA for the CDR3 is TGTGCCAGCAGCGCAGGGTCGGGGGGCAAAGAGACCCAGTACTTC. Complete variable domain (other parts from reference TRBV9 and TRBJ2-5): DSGVTQTPKHLITATGQRVTLRCSPRSGDLSVYWYQQSLDQGLQFLIQYYNGEERAKGNILERFSAQQFPDLHSELNLSSLELGDSALYFCASSAGSGGKETQYFGPGTRLLVL.

This chain connects TRBV7-3 to TRBJ2-7; 8 bases are shared with TRBD2. V shed 5 bases, J shed 6 bases, and the junction held 12 bases outside the gene matches. CDR1 is SGHTA and CDR2 is FQGTGA in the germline V gene. This CDR3 has 15 residues. CDR3 DNA sequence: TGTGCCAGCAGCCCCCGGGGACCGGGGGGGGGCGAGCAGTACTTC. This translates into CASSPRGPGGGEQYF.

This sequence joins TRBV5-8 and TRBJ1-1; 12 bases map to TRBD1. CDR1 and CDR2 from the germline V gene are SGHTS and YDEGEE. The CDR3 contains 16 residues. V was pared by 1 base and J by 7 bases, with 8 bases of the junction left unmatched. The CDR3 reads CASSLWDRGRRIEAFF. The CDR3 coding sequence is TGTGCCAGCAGCTTGTGGGACAGGGGGCGAAGAATTGAAGCTTTCTTT.

This clone was seen more than once but under ten times. The chain employs TRBV28 and TRBJ2-7, with D possibly being TRBD1 (6 bases). The germline CDR1 and CDR2 sequences are MDHEN and SYDVKM. The CDR3 is 16 amino acids. V lost 4 bases and J lost 3, with 19 bases in between. The CDR3 region has the DNA TGTGCCAGCAGTTCGGGGTCGGGACACGGGTTCTACGAGCAGTACTTC. The encoded protein is CASSSGSGHGFYEQYF.

This rearrangement joins TRBV5-1 to TRBJ1-3; D unclear. Between the trimmed V and J ends, which lost 4 bases and 2 bases, there was a span of 10 bases. Per the germline V gene, CDR1 is SGHRS and CDR2 is YFSETQ. CDR3 size: 14 residues. This chain's CDR3 is CASSPGGAGNTIYF. The CDR3 bases are TGCGCCAGCAGCCCCGGCGGGGCTGGAAACACCATATATTTT.

The chain is built from TRBV5-4 and TRBJ1-2, with 7 bases that match TRBD1. In germline, CDR1 is SGHNT, CDR2 YYREEE (reference sequence). This CDR3 is 15 amino acids long. The V and J ends lost 4 bases and 2 bases, in that order; junction bases with no gene match: 8. CDR3 in DNA: TGTGCCAGCAGCCCAGGACAGGTGAACAACTATGGCTACACCTTC. Translation: CASSPGQVNNYGYTF.

This clone came up once. This chain links TRBV7-9 with TRBJ2-5; the D gene is possibly TRBD1 (6 bases). V was pared by 5 bases and J by 2 bases, with 12 bases between. This CDR3 contains 14 residues. Germline CDR1 is SEHNR and CDR2 is FQNEAQ (reference sequence). The CDR3 spells CASSLRTAQETQYF. The CDR3 DNA reads as TGTGCCAGCAGCCTTAGGACAGCTCAAGAGACCCAGTACTTC.

The chain employs TRBV7-8 and TRBJ2-2; unclear D gene. Trimming pared 6 bases from V and 3 bases from J, leaving 14 bases between. This CDR3 contains 15 residues. CDR1 SGHVS and CDR2 FQNEAQ come from the germline V gene. The CDR3 spells CASSLPGVYTGELFF. CDR3 sequence (DNA): TGTGCCAGCAGTTTACCGGGTGTGTACACCGGGGAGCTGTTTTTT.

CDR3 sequence: CASSSRLESYNEQFF. CDR3 coding DNA: TGTGCCAGCAGTTCGAGACTTGAATCCTACAATGAGCAGTTCTTC. V gene TRBV6-2 or TRBV6-3 combines with J gene TRBJ2-1; no clear D gene. Trimming removed 4 bases from V and 1 base from J, with 11 bases in between. Germline V gene sequence: CDR1 MNHEY, CDR2 SVGEGT. This CDR3 has 15 amino acids.

In its sample, this clone was seen once. This chain uses TRBV5-1 with TRBJ1-1; D not resolved. The germline V and J ends were trimmed by 4 bases and 3 bases, with 10 bases remaining between them. The CDR3 contains 13 residues. CDR1 is SGHRS and CDR2 is YFSETQ in the germline V gene. The CDR3 coding sequence is TGCGCCAGCAGCGATACCCCGGACACTGAAGCTTTCTTT. This encodes CASSDTPDTEAFF. Full variable domain (rest looked up from reference TRBV5-1 and TRBJ1-1): KAGVTQTPRYLIKTRGQQVTLSCSPISGHRSVSWYQQTPGQGLQFLFEYFSETQRNKGNFPGRFSGRQFSNSRSEMNVSTLELGDSALYLCASSDTPDTEAFFGQGTRLTVV.

J is TRBJ1-1 and V is TRBV6-6, with a tentative D call TRBD1 (6 bases). V lost 5 bases and J lost 2, with 15 bases in between. CDR1 and CDR2 (germline): MNHNY, SVGAGI (reference sequence). This CDR3 region has 15 residues. As DNA, the CDR3 is TGTGCCAGCAGTAACACAGGGAACGTTAACACTGAAGCTTTCTTT. Encoded protein: CASSNTGNVNTEAFF.

This clone was seen a handful of times. This chain uses TRBV4-3 with TRBJ1-6; tentative D call: TRBD1 (5 bases). Trimming pared 0 bases from V and 7 bases from J, leaving 10 bases between. Germline-derived CDR1 and CDR2 are LGHNA and YSLEER. The CDR3 covers 15 residues. The CDR3 DNA follows: TGCGCCAGCAGCCAAGACCCAGGGAGGAATTCACCCCTCCACTTT. It yields the protein CASSQDPGRNSPLHF.

This chain connects TRBV7-2 to TRBJ2-5; 14 bases fit TRBD2. Germline assignment: CDR1 SGHTA and CDR2 FQGNSA. The V and J ends lost 5 bases and 5 bases, in that order; junction bases with no gene match: 10. This CDR3 region has 17 residues. CDR3 loop: CASSLGTSGRSGETQYF. The CDR3 DNA sequence: TGTGCCAGCAGCCTAGGGACTAGCGGGAGAAGTGGGGAGACCCAGTACTTC.

The chain recombines TRBV28 with TRBJ2-7, with 9 positions matching TRBD1. Germline V gene sequence: CDR1 MDHEN, CDR2 SYDVKM. J gave up 4 bases and V 5 bases, and 9 bases lay outside the gene matches. The CDR3 sequence is 15 residues long. The CDR3 DNA follows: TGTGCCAGCAGTCCTCCGGGACAGGGAAGGTACGAGCAGTACTTC. Translation: CASSPPGQGRYEQYF.

The rearrangement joins TRBV28 to TRBJ1-4; a weak D match, TRBD1 (5 bases). Trimming cost V 5 bases and J 1 base, with 8 bases left between them. Germline V lookup: CDR1 MDHEN, CDR2 SYDVKM. CDR3 length: 14 residues. CDR3 DNA: TGTGCCAGCAGTGGGGGGGGAACTAATGAAAAACTGTTTTTT. Translation: CASSGGGTNEKLFF.

The V gene is TRBV6-5, the J gene TRBJ2-5, with unresolved D. The CDR3 totals 13 residues. Per germline, CDR1 MNHEY and CDR2 SVGAGI. Trimming took 0 bases from V and 7 from J, leaving 9 bases between them. This CDR3 reads CASSYSVPGTQYF. Here the CDR3 DNA reads TGTGCCAGCAGTTACTCGGTTCCCGGGACCCAGTACTTC.